This TCR beta chain was identified in a study of blood T cell repertoires in COVID-19. In the study overall: PBMCs, B-cell-depleted T cells, or T cells were the source of the cDNA or gDNA that made up the material.

Seattle patient enrollment occurred during active infection, with longitudinal follow-up thereafter. The V and J ends lost 0 bases and 3 bases respectively, with 4 bases between them. Germline V CDR1 and CDR2: ENHRY, SYGVKD. The CDR3 contains 13 residues. Per the original methods: Quantification of nucleated cells was approximated via reference gene primer amplification. Sequenced by immunoSEQ multiplex PCR; TCRdb stores in-frame clones only, minus some. V and J calls and clone size are as listed in that table; D and trimming were resolved from the DNA. The sample has fewer than 300,000 clones, 80% to 95% seen once; the top ten hold around 2.2%.

This TCR came from a woman in her 30s with COVID-19, enrolled during active disease. The chain joins TRBV10-3 to TRBJ2-3; D remains ambiguous. The sample was peripheral blood. In nucleotides, the CDR3 is TGTGCCATCAGTGAGTCGACTACAGATACGCAGTATTTT. Translating gives CAISESTTDTQYF.